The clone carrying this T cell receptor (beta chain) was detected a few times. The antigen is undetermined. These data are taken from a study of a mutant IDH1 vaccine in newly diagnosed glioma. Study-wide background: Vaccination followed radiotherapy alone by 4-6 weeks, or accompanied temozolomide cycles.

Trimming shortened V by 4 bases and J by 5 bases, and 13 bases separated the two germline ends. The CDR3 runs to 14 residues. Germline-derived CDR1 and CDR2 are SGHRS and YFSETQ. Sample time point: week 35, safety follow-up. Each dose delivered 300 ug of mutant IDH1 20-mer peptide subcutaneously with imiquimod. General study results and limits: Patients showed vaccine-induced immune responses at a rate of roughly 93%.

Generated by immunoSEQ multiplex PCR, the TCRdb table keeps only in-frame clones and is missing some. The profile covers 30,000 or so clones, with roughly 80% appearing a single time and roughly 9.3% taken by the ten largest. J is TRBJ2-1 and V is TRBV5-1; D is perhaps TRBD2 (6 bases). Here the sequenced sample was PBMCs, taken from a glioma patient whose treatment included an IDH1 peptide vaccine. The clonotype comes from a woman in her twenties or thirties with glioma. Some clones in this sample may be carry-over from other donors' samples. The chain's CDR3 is CASSPLASHNEQFF. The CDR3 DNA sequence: TGCGCCAGCAGCCCCCTAGCGTCCCACAATGAGCAGTTCTTC.